Listed here are 11 T cell receptor beta chains from one sample, sequenced in a study of CD8 T cells in ankylosing spondylitis. TCRdb reprocessed the 5' RACE reads via MiXCR and lists one record per CDR3 protein. The sample lists 700,000 to 1,000,000 distinct CDR3 sequences, approximately 12% occurring once. Which antigens these TCRs recognize remains unknown. Study-wide results and caveats: Eight highly homologous variants formed a TCR beta motif that appeared characteristic of ankylosing spondylitis blood.

The sequenced sample consisted of blood, either unsorted or a sorted T cell fraction (not recorded which). These receptors were collected from a male donor with ankylosing spondylitis.

This clonotype was seen a handful of times. The CDR3 nucleotides are TGTGCCACCAACCGGGACTATTACACAGATACGCAGTATTTT. The encoded protein is CATNRDYYTDTQYF. The chain uses TRBV15 and TRBJ2-3, with 7 bases lining up with TRBD2. This CDR3 has 14 residues. CDR1 LNHNV and CDR2 YYDKDF come from the germline V gene (reference sequence). J was trimmed by 2 bases and V by 7 bases; bases with no gene match: 6. Full variable domain (missing parts from reference TRBV15 and TRBJ2-3): DAMVIQNPRYQVTQFGKPVTLSCSQTLNHNVMYWYQQKSSQAPKLLFHYYDKDFNNEADTPDNFQSRRPNTSFCFLDIRSPGLGDTAMYLCATNRDYYTDTQYFGPGTRLTVL.

The V gene is TRBV18, the J gene TRBJ1-1; TRBD1 might be the D (5 bases). V dropped 6 bases and J dropped 6 bases, with 14 bases sitting between them. Germline loops: CDR1 KGHSH, CDR2 LQKENI. This CDR3 region has 13 residues. CDR3 residues: CASSLQGVAEAFF. The CDR3 bases are TGTGCCAGCTCCCTACAAGGGGTAGCTGAAGCTTTCTTT.

This clonotype has a handful of counts. The chain employs TRBV20-1 and TRBJ2-7; 9 bases agree with TRBD2. Per germline, CDR1 DFQATT and CDR2 SNEGSKA (reference sequence). There are 13 residues in the CDR3. Unmatched junction bases numbered 4, after V lost 4 bases and J lost 3 bases. For the CDR3, the DNA is TGCAGTGCTACGCGGGAGGGCCTCTACGAGCAGTACTTC. It yields the protein CSATREGLYEQYF.

This clonotype appeared a single time. J is TRBJ2-7 and V is TRBV15; TRBD1 aligns across 7 bases. J was trimmed by 6 bases and V by 0 bases; bases with no gene match: 5. CDR3 length equals 14 residues. Germline assignment: CDR1 LNHNV and CDR2 YYDKDF (reference sequence). CDR3 DNA: TGTGCCACCAGCAGAGATCCGACAGGGAGCGAGCAGTACTTC. Translated: CATSRDPTGSEQYF.

A few counts support this clonotype. The rearrangement links TRBV12-3 or TRBV12-4 to TRBJ2-7, with TRBD2 as a possible D gene (5 bases). V was cut by 4 bases and J by 2 bases, with 18 bases left in between. This CDR3 region has 16 residues. DNA of the CDR3: TGTGCCAGCAGTTCACCGGAGTTTGCGGGTGCCTACGAGCAGTACTTC. It yields the protein CASSSPEFAGAYEQYF.

In its sample, this clonotype was seen many times. The genes are TRBV9 and TRBJ1-5, with a possible D match to TRBD1 (5 bases). From germline, CDR1 is SGDLS and CDR2 YYNGEE. The length of the CDR3 is 16 residues. V shed 4 bases and J shed 2 bases, with 16 bases lying between them. The DNA of the CDR3 is TGTGCCAGCAGCCCCGGTGGGGGAGGAGGCAATCAGCCCCAGCATTTT. It codes for CASSPGGGGGNQPQHF.

This clonotype appeared a few times. The chain employs TRBV6-2 or TRBV6-3 and TRBJ1-2; D not certain. Trimming removed 7 bases from V and 1 base from J, with 10 bases in between. Germline CDR1 MNHEY, CDR2 SVGEGT. The CDR3 is 13 amino acids. CDR3 in amino acids: CASTMTDNYGYTF. The CDR3 DNA reads TGTGCCAGCACTATGACGGATAACTATGGCTACACCTTC.

This clonotype was recorded at least ten times. The rearrangement uses TRBV5-1 and TRBJ2-1; D gene unclear. This CDR3 comprises 13 residues. CDR1 and CDR2 from the germline V gene are SGHRS and YFSETQ. With 0 bases removed from V and 9 bases from J, the gap between germline ends came to 10 bases. CDR3 protein: CASSLAVGSEQFF. The CDR3 coding sequence is TGCGCCAGCAGCTTGGCCGTAGGTTCTGAGCAGTTCTTC.

The V and J genes are TRBV7-9 and TRBJ2-1; 7 bases are shared with TRBD2. The V gene end was trimmed by 3 bases and the J gene end by 9 bases; junction bases not matched to a gene: 8. This CDR3 spans 14 amino acids. The germline CDR1 and CDR2 sequences are SEHNR and FQNEAQ (reference sequence). The CDR3 region is CASSLAGDWGEQFF. The CDR3 region has the DNA TGTGCCAGCAGCTTGGCGGGAGACTGGGGTGAGCAGTTCTTC.

In its sample, this clonotype was seen a few times. The CDR3 is CASSLGATPDTQYF. In DNA form, the CDR3 reads TGTGCCAGCAGCTTAGGAGCCACCCCAGATACGCAGTATTTT. This rearrangement joins TRBV7-2 to TRBJ2-3; D remains ambiguous. V gave up 1 base and J gave up 4 bases, with 9 bases separating them. Per germline, CDR1 SGHTA and CDR2 FQGNSA. There are 14 residues in the CDR3.

This clonotype showed up many times. This chain joins TRBV5-1 and TRBJ2-3; D unresolved. This CDR3 is built from 14 residues. V lost 0 bases, J lost 0 bases, and 5 bases lay in between. Germline CDR1 SGHRS, CDR2 YFSETQ. The CDR3 coding sequence is TGCGCCAGCAGCTTGGACACTAGCACAGATACGCAGTATTTT. This gives the protein CASSLDTSTDTQYF.